This TCR beta chain came from a study of blood T cell repertoires in COVID-19. Study-wide context: Collection of acute and convalescent COVID-19 samples took place in the United States, Italy and Spain.

Seattle-derived patients entered the study during active infection and were followed longitudinally. The V and J ends lost 1 base and 3 bases, in that order; junction bases with no gene match: 4. Germline CDR1 is SGHRS and CDR2 is YFSETQ. The CDR3 runs to 14 residues. How the authors handled the data: Amplification with reference gene primers provided the estimates of nucleated cell counts. Sequencing was performed with immunoSEQ multiplex PCR; in TCRdb, only in-frame clones are kept and a portion is missing. For V, J and clone size, that table is used; D and trimming come from the DNA. The sample has roughly 110,000 clones; 76% are singletons.

J is TRBJ2-7 and V is TRBV5-1; 7 nucleotides agree with TRBD2. The sample comprised peripheral blood. The receptor was isolated from a man at least 80 years old with COVID-19, enrolled during active disease. The CDR3: CASSLNPGGYEQYF. The CDR3, as DNA: TGCGCCAGCAGCTTGAATCCGGGAGGCTACGAGCAGTACTTC.